The 27 T cell receptor beta chains below come from one sample, sequenced in a study of regulatory T cells in long-lasting Graves disease (dated by TCRdb to the early 2020s). The method behind the library was multiplex PCR. TCRdb lists the instrument as Illumina HiSeq 4000. TCR beta libraries were built with iRepertoire HTBI primers and Arm-PCR amplification of CDR3 regions. TCRdb cleaned the public reads at Q25 with fastp, built clones with MiXCR and kept in-frame beta chains. A single entry per CDR3 protein holds the most common genes and DNA from its merged rows. Within this sample are hundreds of thousands of distinct CDR3 sequences, with around 23% of them counted one time only. Roughly an eighth of the sample comes from the top ten. The time point label for this specimen denotes: persistent/refractory GD, antithyroid drugs over 5 years with positive TRAb. For both TCR sequencing and RNA sequencing, RNA was extracted from PBMCs using TRIzol.

The sample was peripheral blood mononuclear cells (PBMCs), taken when the disease was refractory, from a patient treated with antithyroid drugs. Receptor source: a female donor with Graves disease.

The chain carries TRBV29-1 and TRBJ1-2; D may be TRBD1 (5 bases). This CDR3 has 11 residues. The germline V gene encodes CDR1 SQVTM and CDR2 ANQGSEA. CDR3 nucleotides: TGCAGGGTGGGGGAAACGAGTGGCTACACCTTC. Encoded protein: CRVGETSGYTF.

This clonotype appeared many times. The chain joins TRBV27 to TRBJ1-5; TRBD1 might be the D (5 bases). The length of the CDR3 is 15 residues. Trimming pared 0 bases from V and 2 bases from J, leaving 8 bases between. Germline lookup yields CDR1 MNHEY and CDR2 SMNVEV (reference sequence). The CDR3 region is CASSLSKGGNQPQHF. The CDR3 DNA reads as TGTGCCAGCAGTTTATCAAAAGGGGGCAATCAGCCCCAGCATTTT.

In regard to this clonotype: A much larger clone lies a single base off, so this may be a read error. V is TRBV13 and J is TRBJ2-7; TRBD2 might be the D (6 bases). CDR1 is PRHDT and CDR2 is FYEKMQ in the germline V gene (reference sequence). The CDR3 is made up of 12 amino acids. The CDR3 nucleotides are TGTGCCAGCAGCAAAGAGGACTACGAGCAGTGCTTC. Amino acids: CASSKEDYEQCF.

The rearrangement uses TRBV6-1 and TRBJ2-7; 11 bases are a match to TRBD1. The CDR3 has 16 amino acids. Germline CDR1 reads MNHNS; CDR2 reads SASEGT. V was clipped by 5 bases and J by 2 bases; unmatched bases: 8. CDR3 sequence: CASSRLGTGGPYEQYF. CDR3 in DNA: TGTGCCAGCAGTCGCCTTGGGACAGGGGGTCCCTACGAGCAGTACTTC.

The chain recombines TRBV30 with TRBJ2-1; D might be TRBD1 (5 bases). Germline values: CDR1 GTSNPN, CDR2 SVGIG (reference sequence). With 1 base removed from V and 0 bases from J, the gap between germline ends came to 19 bases. The CDR3 consists of 18 residues. The CDR3 sequence is CAWSGRSDRQSSYNEQFF. CDR3 bases: TGTGCCTGGAGTGGACGATCTGACAGACAGAGCTCCTACAATGAGCAGTTCTTC.

This clonotype appeared many times. V is TRBV11-2 and J is TRBJ1-5; D is undetermined. Germline assignment: CDR1 SGHAT and CDR2 FQNNGV. The length of the CDR3 is 15 residues. Trimming removed 3 bases from V and 3 bases from J, with 12 bases in between. The CDR3 nucleotides read TGTGCCAGCAGCTTGGGGAGTACGGACAATCAGCCCCAGCATTTT. Protein: CASSLGSTDNQPQHF.

This clonotype was observed a handful of times. The chain couples TRBV19 to TRBJ2-1, with 7 bases that match TRBD2. Germline assignment: CDR1 LNHDA and CDR2 SQIVND (reference sequence). The CDR3 spans 13 residues. Trimming cost V 8 bases and J 6 bases; bases outside gene matches: 7. Written as DNA, the CDR3 is TGTGCCAGTCGCGTTACGGGGGGCAATGAGCAGTTCTTC. It encodes CASRVTGGNEQFF.

This chain connects TRBV9 to TRBJ1-6; the match to TRBD1 covers 10 bases. Germline V gene lookup returns CDR1 SGDLS and CDR2 YYNGEE. This CDR3 comprises 15 residues. The ends lost 2 bases at V and 7 bases at J; junction bases unmatched: 3. CDR3 sequence: CASSVGTGENSPLHF. For the CDR3, the DNA is TGTGCCAGCAGCGTGGGGACAGGGGAGAATTCACCCCTCCACTTT.

The sample holds a few counts of this clonotype. J is TRBJ2-6 and V is TRBV12-5; TRBD1 matches 7 bases. CDR3 length: 16 amino acids. Germline assignment: CDR1 LGHNT and CDR2 FRNRAP. The J segment lost 2 bases and the V segment lost 6 bases, leaving 7 bases of the junction unmatched. The CDR3 protein is CASGPLDRAGANVLTF. The CDR3 DNA reads as TGTGCTAGTGGCCCCCTCGACAGGGCTGGGGCCAACGTCCTGACTTTC.

Ten or more counts support this clonotype. The rearrangement uses TRBV30 and TRBJ2-7; a possible D gene is TRBD2 (6 bases). The CDR3 is 12 residues long. V was shortened by 5 bases and J by 6 bases, with 14 bases between the two germline ends. The germline CDR1 and CDR2 sequences are GTSNPN and SVGIG (reference sequence). The CDR3: CAWDGGSPEQYF. CDR3 coding DNA: TGTGCCTGGGATGGAGGGAGCCCCGAGCAGTACTTC.

This clonotype turned up a few times. This chain uses TRBV20-1 with TRBJ2-7; 12 nucleotides match TRBD2. J was trimmed by 6 bases and V by 5 bases; bases with no gene match: 11. The CDR3 has 15 amino acids. Germline V lookup: CDR1 DFQATT, CDR2 SNEGSKA (reference sequence). The CDR3 sequence is CSAGASGRDAGEQYF. CDR3 in DNA: TGCAGTGCTGGGGCTAGCGGGAGGGATGCGGGCGAGCAGTACTTC.

The CDR3 nucleotides are TGTGCCAGCAGCTTAGGGGGGACGGACTACAATGAGCAGTTCTTC. Protein: CASSLGGTDYNEQFF. This chain uses TRBV11-2 with TRBJ2-5; possibly TRBD1 or TRBD2 for D (5 bases each). The J call is doubtful: the DNA matches TRBJ2-1 better. CDR3 length equals 15 residues. Germline CDR1 is SGHAT and CDR2 is FQNNGV.

Here the CDR3 DNA reads TGCGCCAGCAGCCAATCGGGCCACGAAGGCACTGAAGCTTTCTTT. It yields the protein CASSQSGHEGTEAFF. This chain links TRBV4-1 with TRBJ1-1; D unresolved. Germline CDR1 reads MGHRA; CDR2 reads YSYEKL. This CDR3 has 15 residues. Trimming left V 2 bases short and J 4 bases short, with 14 bases between.

The rearrangement uses TRBV19 and TRBJ2-6; TRBD2 matches 8 bases. V was clipped by 11 bases and J by 1 base; unmatched bases: 10. The CDR3 sequence is 16 residues long. In germline, CDR1 is LNHDA, CDR2 SQIVND (reference sequence). The CDR3 protein is CASAASGLSGANVLTF. CDR3 nucleotides: TGTGCCTCCGCGGCTAGCGGGCTATCTGGGGCCAACGTCCTGACTTTC.

The chain has TRBV6-1 and TRBJ2-7, with D possibly being TRBD1 or TRBD2 (5 bases each). V was cut by 2 bases and J by 6 bases, with 17 bases left in between. From germline, CDR1 is MNHNS and CDR2 SASEGT. This CDR3 has 15 amino acids. The DNA of the CDR3 is TGTGCCAGCAGTGAAATTGGGCGAGAGGGGTTCGAGCAGTACTTC. Residues: CASSEIGREGFEQYF.

At least ten counts were recorded for this clonotype. The chain recombines TRBV12-3 or TRBV12-4 with TRBJ2-5; possibly TRBD1 for D (6 bases). The CDR3 sequence is 15 residues long. The V end lost 2 bases, the J end lost 5 bases, and 15 bases lay between the germline ends. This CDR3 is CASSLISGDMETQYF. The CDR3, as DNA: TGTGCCAGCAGTTTAATTTCAGGGGATATGGAGACCCAGTACTTC.

The chain has TRBV12-3 or TRBV12-4 and TRBJ2-5; 8 bases are shared with TRBD2. V was clipped by 6 bases and J by 2 bases; unmatched bases: 5. The CDR3 runs to 14 residues. The CDR3 DNA is TGTGCCAGCAGACAACTAGCGGATCAAGAGACCCAGTACTTC. It codes for CASRQLADQETQYF.

This clonotype appeared many times. The gene calls are TRBV7-9 and TRBJ2-6; D is undetermined. The CDR3 has 13 residues. Germline loops: CDR1 SEHNR, CDR2 FQNEAQ (reference sequence). Trimming took 8 bases from V and 4 from J, leaving 9 bases between them. CDR3 protein: CASLLTGANVLTF. The CDR3 DNA is TGTGCCAGCCTTCTCACCGGGGCCAACGTCCTGACTTTC.

This clonotype was seen many times. The rearrangement uses TRBV2 and TRBJ1-4; possibly TRBD1 for D (6 bases). The CDR3 length is 15 residues. Germline lookup yields CDR1 SNHLY and CDR2 FYNNEI. Trimming shortened V by 1 base and J by 3 bases, and 9 bases separated the two germline ends. This CDR3 is CASSEEGGSNEKLFF. CDR3 nucleotides: TGTGCCAGCAGTGAAGAGGGGGGGTCTAATGAAAAACTGTTTTTT.

This clonotype was found many times. The genes are TRBV29-1 and TRBJ2-7; 8 bases map to TRBD1. The CDR3 spans 13 residues. The germline CDR1 and CDR2 sequences are SQVTM and ANQGSEA. V dropped 7 bases and J dropped 4; count of bases not matched to a gene: 9. The CDR3 region has the DNA TGCAGCGCAGGGGGCGGCCGGAGGTACGAGCAGTACTTC. Its protein product is CSAGGGRRYEQYF.

This clonotype was found many times. CDR3 bases: TGTGCCAGCAGCTTAGAGGCCCCAGGGGTTCACGAGCAGTACTTC. Amino acid sequence: CASSLEAPGVHEQYF. The chain joins TRBV11-1 to TRBJ2-7; tentatively, D is TRBD1 (6 bases). The V gene lost 1 base and the J gene lost 5 bases, with 15 bases spanning the gap. Per germline, CDR1 SGHAT and CDR2 FQDESV (reference sequence). The CDR3 is 15 amino acids.

There are a few counts of this clonotype. V gene TRBV10-1 combines with J gene TRBJ1-2, with 7 nucleotides matching TRBD1. With V trimmed by 6 bases and J by 6 bases, 13 bases remained unmatched. Germline V gene lookup returns CDR1 WNHNN and CDR2 SYGVQD (reference sequence). CDR3 size: 15 residues. In DNA, the CDR3 is TGCGCCAGCAGAAAAAGACAGGGCCGGTCGGATGGCTACACCTTC. It yields the protein CASRKRQGRSDGYTF.

J is TRBJ1-4 and V is TRBV19; D is undetermined. CDR3 length: 15 amino acids. The V gene lost 3 bases and the J gene lost 5 bases, with 13 bases spanning the gap. Germline CDR1 is LNHDA and CDR2 is SQIVND (reference sequence). The CDR3: CASSIGEGLNEKLFF. The CDR3 bases are TGTGCCAGTAGTATCGGTGAGGGATTGAATGAAAAACTGTTTTTT.

This clonotype was recorded a few times. J is TRBJ2-7 and V is TRBV9; 9 nucleotides agree with TRBD2. V was pared by 0 bases and J by 0 bases, with 7 bases of the junction left unmatched. The CDR3 covers 17 residues. The germline gives CDR1 SGDLS, CDR2 YYNGEE. In DNA, the CDR3 is TGTGCCAGCAGCGTAGAGCCGGGGACTAGCAGCTCCTACGAGCAGTACTTC. Amino acids: CASSVEPGTSSSYEQYF.

At least ten counts were recorded for this clonotype. This chain connects TRBV10-3 to TRBJ2-5; D gene unclear. Trimming cost V 0 bases and J 1 base, with 9 bases left between them. Germline lookup yields CDR1 ENHRY and CDR2 SYGVKD. This CDR3 spans 15 amino acids. DNA for the CDR3: TGTGCCATCAGTGAGTCGAACAGACGCCAAGAGACCCAGTACTTC. It codes for CAISESNRRQETQYF.

As concerns this clonotype: A much larger clone differs from this one at a single base, so this may be a read error. This chain connects TRBV25-1 to TRBJ2-5; D gene unclear. CDR1 MGHDK and CDR2 SYGVNS come from the germline V gene. The CDR3 covers 15 residues. CDR3 nucleotide sequence: TGTGTCAGCAGTGAATCAGGCCAGTACCAAGAGACCCAGTACTTC. As protein: CVSSESGQYQETQYF. Full variable domain (outside the CDR3, taken from reference TRBV25-1 and TRBJ2-5): EADIYQTPRYLVIGTGKKITLECSQTMGHDKMYWYQQDPGMELHLIHYSYGVNSTEKGDLSSESTVSRIRTEHFPLTLESARPSHTSQYLCVSSESGQYQETQYFGPGTRLLVL.

This chain joins TRBV18 and TRBJ1-2; D is possibly TRBD1 (5 bases). The V end lost 3 bases, the J end lost 2 bases, and 13 bases lay between the germline ends. The germline V gene encodes CDR1 KGHSH and CDR2 LQKENI. This CDR3 spans 15 amino acids. The CDR3 is CASSPTELGNYGYTF. The CDR3 DNA sequence: TGTGCCAGCTCACCGACAGAGCTGGGCAACTATGGCTACACCTTC.